The 3 T cell receptor beta chains below come from one sample, sequenced in a study of T cell responses to AZD1222 COVID-19 vaccine (dated by TCRdb to 2020 to 2023). The sample's time point label, in plain terms: about 28 days (+/-7) after the second vaccine dose. The treatment or condition label, as the study defines it: meningococcal conjugate vaccine given as trial control. The library came from the immunoSEQ multiplex PCR assay. Drawn from immuneACCESS, this table holds only the in-frame rearrangements with V and J called that TCRdb kept. Clones are partly lost; checked studies trace under half to an unresolved V gene and leave the rest unexplained. The sample table records some 110,000 clones; approximately 89% of these occur just once. The ten largest account for 2.5% to 4% of the sample. Specimen: peripheral blood, collected 28 days after the second dose of the MenACWY control vaccine. These receptors originate from an adult who received the MenACWY meningococcal vaccine as a control.

V and J are TRBV29-1 and TRBJ1-4; D call uncertain. Germline V CDR1 and CDR2: SQVTM, ANQGSEA. The germline V and J ends were trimmed by 7 bases and 0 bases, with 9 bases remaining between them. The CDR3 sequence is 13 residues long. This CDR3 is CSALVATNEKLFF. The CDR3 DNA follows: TGCAGCGCCCTAGTTGCAACTAATGAAAAACTGTTTTTT.

The V and J genes are TRBV5-1 and TRBJ1-1; 8 bases are a match to TRBD1. The CDR3 contains 14 residues. Germline CDR1 and CDR2: SGHRS and YFSETQ. V lost 3 bases, J lost 1 base, and 2 bases stayed unmatched. The CDR3 sequence is CASSSGQANTEAFF. For the CDR3, the DNA is TGCGCCAGCAGCTCGGGACAGGCGAACACTGAAGCTTTCTTT. Together with reference TRBV5-1 and TRBJ1-1, the CDR3 gives the full variable domain: KAGVTQTPRYLIKTRGQQVTLSCSPISGHRSVSWYQQTPGQGLQFLFEYFSETQRNKGNFPGRFSGRQFSNSRSEMNVSTLELGDSALYLCASSSGQANTEAFFGQGTRLTVV.

Details on this clone: Other DNA sequences in the sample encode the same CDR3. V gene TRBV11-2 combines with J gene TRBJ2-3; TRBD1 is a possible D gene (6 bases). Germline V gene data show CDR1 as SGHAT and CDR2 as FQNNGV. Deletions cut 2 bases from V and 3 bases from J, with 6 bases between. The CDR3 loop spans 13 amino acids. Written as DNA, the CDR3 is TGTGCCAGCAGCTTACAGGGGACAGATACGCAGTATTTT. This sequence encodes CASSLQGTDTQYF.